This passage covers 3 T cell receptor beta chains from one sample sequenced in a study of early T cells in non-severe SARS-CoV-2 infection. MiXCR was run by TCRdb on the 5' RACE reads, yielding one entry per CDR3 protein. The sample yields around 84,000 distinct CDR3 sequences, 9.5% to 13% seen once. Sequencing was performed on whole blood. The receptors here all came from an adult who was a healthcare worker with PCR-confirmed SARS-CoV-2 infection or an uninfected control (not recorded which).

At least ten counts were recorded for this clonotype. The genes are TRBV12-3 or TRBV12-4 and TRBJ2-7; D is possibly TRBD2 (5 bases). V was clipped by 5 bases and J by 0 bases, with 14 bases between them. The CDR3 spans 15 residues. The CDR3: CASSRTPPASYEQYF. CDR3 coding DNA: TGTGCCAGCAGTCGGACTCCACCCGCCTCCTACGAGCAGTACTTC.

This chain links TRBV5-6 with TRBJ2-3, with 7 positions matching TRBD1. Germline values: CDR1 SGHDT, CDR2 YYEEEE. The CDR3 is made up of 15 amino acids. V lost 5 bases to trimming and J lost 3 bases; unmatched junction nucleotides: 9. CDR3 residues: CASRPQPRGTDTQYF. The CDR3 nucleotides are TGTGCCAGCAGACCCCAACCCAGGGGGACAGATACGCAGTATTTT. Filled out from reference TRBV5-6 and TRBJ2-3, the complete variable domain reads DAGVTQSPTHLIKTRGQQVTLRCSPKSGHDTVSWYQQALGQGPQFIFQYYEEEERQRGNFPDRFSGHQFPNYSSELNVNALLLGDSALYLCASRPQPRGTDTQYFGPGTRLTVL.

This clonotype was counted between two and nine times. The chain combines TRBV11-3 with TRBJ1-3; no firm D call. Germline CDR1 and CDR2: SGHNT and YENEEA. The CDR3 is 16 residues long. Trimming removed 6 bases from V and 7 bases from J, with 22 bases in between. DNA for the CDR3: TGTGCCAGCAGTGATAGCCGGGCCGAGCAAATGAACACCATATATTTT. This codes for CASSDSRAEQMNTIYF. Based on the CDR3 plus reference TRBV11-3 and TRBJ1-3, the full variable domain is EAGVVQSPRYKIIEKKQPVAFWCNPISGHNTLYWYLQNLGQGPELLIRYENEEAVDDSQLPKDRFSAERLKGVDSTLKIQPAELGDSAVYLCASSDSRAEQMNTIYFGEGSWLTVV.